This TCR beta chain was observed in a study of spatial heterogeneity in lung cancer. Looking at the study overall: Sequence detection consistently recorded a greater number of beta-chain than alpha-chain sequences. Within raw reads, each unique TCR and UMI combination appeared on average more than ten times.

This clonotype was seen only a few times. As yet, its antigen is unknown. CDR3 size: 11 residues. Between the trimmed V and J ends, which lost 8 bases and 9 bases, there was a span of 11 bases. Germline V gives CDR1 MDHEN, CDR2 SYDVKM. Documented time point: sample taken at primary tumor resection. Sequencing covered unsorted whole RNA taken from tumor, nontumor lung or frozen PBMC. Every TCR cDNA molecule carried a tag that served as a unique molecular identifier. Using its own MiXCR run on the 5' RACE reads, TCRdb lists one record per CDR3 protein. The sample has 50,000 or so distinct CDR3 sequences, 7.5% to 9% seen once. General study results and limits: In blood, ubiquitous expanded tumor TCRs appeared more at resection than follow-up.

The source of this sequence is a female donor with early-stage non-small cell lung cancer. The rearrangement links TRBV28 to TRBJ2-1; the D is unclear. The source material was PBMCs, sampled at surgery. The CDR3 loop reads CASRWVGEQFF. DNA of the CDR3: TGTGCCAGCCGTTGGGTCGGTGAGCAGTTCTTC.